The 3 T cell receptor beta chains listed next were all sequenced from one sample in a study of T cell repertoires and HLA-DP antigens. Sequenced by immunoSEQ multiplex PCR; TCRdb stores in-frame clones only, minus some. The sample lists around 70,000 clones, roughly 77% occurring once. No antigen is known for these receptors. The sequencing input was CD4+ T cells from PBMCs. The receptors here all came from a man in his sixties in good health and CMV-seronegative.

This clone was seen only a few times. CDR3 nucleotides: TGTGCCAGCAGCGTAGGACAGACTGCGAACACTGAAGCTTTCTTT. It codes for CASSVGQTANTEAFF. The rearrangement links TRBV9 to TRBJ1-1; perhaps TRBD1 as D (5 bases). CDR3 length equals 15 residues. Germline CDR1 SGDLS, CDR2 YYNGEE. The germline V and J ends were trimmed by 0 bases and 1 base, with 10 bases remaining between them.

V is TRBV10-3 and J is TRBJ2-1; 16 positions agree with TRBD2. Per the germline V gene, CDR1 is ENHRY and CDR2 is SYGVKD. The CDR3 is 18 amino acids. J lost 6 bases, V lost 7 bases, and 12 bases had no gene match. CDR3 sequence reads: CAIIPGLAGGGLGNEQFF. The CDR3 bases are TGTGCCATCATCCCGGGACTAGCGGGAGGGGGTTTGGGCAATGAGCAGTTCTTC.

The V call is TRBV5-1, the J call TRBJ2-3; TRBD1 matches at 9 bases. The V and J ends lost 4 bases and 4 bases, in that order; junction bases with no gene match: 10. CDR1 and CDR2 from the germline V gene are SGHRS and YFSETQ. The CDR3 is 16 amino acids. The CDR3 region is CASSLEGQGGSDTQYF. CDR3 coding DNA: TGCGCCAGCAGCCTGGAGGGACAGGGTGGTTCAGATACGCAGTATTTT.